This paragraph covers one T cell receptor beta chain sequence. A read error may account for a junction end that differs from germline. No cell sorting was done before RNA was extracted from the tissue. The normal lung tissue was taken more than 3 cm from the tumor edge. The sample belongs to a study of tumor and adjacent non-tumor tissue in lung cancer. The CDR3 runs 15 residues. The germline CDR1 and CDR2 sequences are LGHNA and YSLEER. TCRbeta libraries were built with three rounds of nested PCR, modified from ARM-PCR. TCRdb analysed the multiplex PCR reads with MiXCR anew, one entry per CDR3 protein. The data show 52,000 or so distinct CDR3 sequences, around three quarters seen once.

This chain connects TRBV4-3 to TRBJ2-2, with 8 bases fitting TRBD1. The sample consisted of distant non-tumor lung tissue. This TCR was sampled from a woman aged 60-70 years with non-small cell lung cancer. CDR3 in DNA: TGCGCCAGTAGGATGGGGACAGGCCCCACCAGGGAGCTGTTTTTT. Its translation is CASRMGTGPTRELFF.